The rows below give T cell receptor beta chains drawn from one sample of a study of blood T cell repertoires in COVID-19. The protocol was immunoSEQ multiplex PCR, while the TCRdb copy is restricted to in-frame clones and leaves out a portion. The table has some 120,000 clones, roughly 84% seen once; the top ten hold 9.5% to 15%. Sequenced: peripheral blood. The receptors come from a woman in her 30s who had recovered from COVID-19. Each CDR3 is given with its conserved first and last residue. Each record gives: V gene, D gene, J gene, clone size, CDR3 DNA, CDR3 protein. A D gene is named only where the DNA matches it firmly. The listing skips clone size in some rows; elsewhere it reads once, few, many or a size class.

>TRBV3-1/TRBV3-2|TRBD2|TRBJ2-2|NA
TGTGCCAGCAGCCGCATGACTAGCGGTGCCACCGGGGAGCTGTTTTTT
CASSRMTSGATGELFF
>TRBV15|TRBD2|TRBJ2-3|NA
TGTGCCACCAGCAGAGGAAGTAGCGGGAGCACAGATACGCAGTATTTT
CATSRGSSGSTDTQYF
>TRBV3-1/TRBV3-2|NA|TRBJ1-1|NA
TGTGCCAGCCATGGGAGGTGGACTGAAGCTTTCTTT
CASHGRWTEAFF
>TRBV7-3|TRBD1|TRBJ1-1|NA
TGTGCCAGCAGCTCTCAGGGGGCACCTGAAGCTTTCTTT
CASSSQGAPEAFF
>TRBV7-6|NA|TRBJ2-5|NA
TGTGCCAGCAGCTTAAGAGGCAGACAAGAGACCCAGTACTTC
CASSLRGRQETQYF
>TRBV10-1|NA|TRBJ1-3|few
TGCGCCAGCAAGGACTACTCTGGAAACACCATATATTTT
CASKDYSGNTIYF
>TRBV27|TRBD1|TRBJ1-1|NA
TGTGCCAGCAGAGATACAGGGGGCAATACTGAAGCTTTCTTT
CASRDTGGNTEAFF
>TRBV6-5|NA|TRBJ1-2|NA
TGTGCCAGCAGTTACGACGGGGTTGGCTACACCTTC
CASSYDGVGYTF
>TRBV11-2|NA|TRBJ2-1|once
TGTGCCAGCAGGGTAACCTCGAGGAATGAGCAGTTCTTC
CASRVTSRNEQFF
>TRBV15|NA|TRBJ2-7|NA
TGTGCCACCAGCAGAGACTTAATCAGTGGAGGACCCTCCTACGAGCAGTACTTC
CATSRDLISGGPSYEQYF
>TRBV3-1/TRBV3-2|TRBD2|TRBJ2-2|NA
TGTGCCAGCAGCCTGAGCGGGGGCCCTTGGGGGGAGCTGTTTTTT
CASSLSGGPWGELFF
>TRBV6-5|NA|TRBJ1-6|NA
TGTGCCAGCAGACGGACAGAACGTAATTCACCCCTCCACTTT
CASRRTERNSPLHF
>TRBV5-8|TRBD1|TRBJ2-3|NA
TGTGCCAGTAAAGGACAGGGGAGGCAAGATACGCAGTATTTT
CASKGQGRQDTQYF
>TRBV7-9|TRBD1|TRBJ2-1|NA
TGTGCCAGCAGCAGAAAAAAGGACAGGAGCTACAATGAGCAGTTCTTC
CASSRKKDRSYNEQFF
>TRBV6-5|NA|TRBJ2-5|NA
TGTGCCAGCAGCCCGCTGACGGGACAAGAGACCCAGTACTTC
CASSPLTGQETQYF
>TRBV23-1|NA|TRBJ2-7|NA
TGCGCCAGCAGCCTTACCGGGACACCGGCCTACGAGCAGTACTTC
CASSLTGTPAYEQYF